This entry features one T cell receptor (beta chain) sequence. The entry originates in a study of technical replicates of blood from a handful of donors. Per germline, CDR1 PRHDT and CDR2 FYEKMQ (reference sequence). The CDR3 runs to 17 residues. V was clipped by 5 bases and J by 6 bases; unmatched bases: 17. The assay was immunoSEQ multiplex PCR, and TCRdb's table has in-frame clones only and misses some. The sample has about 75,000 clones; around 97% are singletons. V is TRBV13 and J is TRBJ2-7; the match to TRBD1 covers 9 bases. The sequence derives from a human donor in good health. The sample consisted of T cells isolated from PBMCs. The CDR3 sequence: CASSPEGNRDRVSEQYF. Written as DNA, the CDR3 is TGTGCCAGCAGCCCGGAAGGGAACCGGGACAGGGTCAGCGAGCAGTACTTC. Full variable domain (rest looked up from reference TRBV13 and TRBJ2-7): AAGVIQSPRHLIKEKRETATLKCYPIPRHDTVYWYQQGPGQDPQFLISFYEKMQSDKGSIPDRFSAQQFSDYHSELNMSSLELGDSALYFCASSPEGNRDRVSEQYFGPGTRLTVT.